This T cell receptor beta chain appears in the sequencing data of a study of blood T cells in healthy people across ages (dated by TCRdb to between 2014 and 2016). Broadly, across the study: In model experiments, template switching captured roughly one uniquely barcoded TCR beta cDNA molecule for every two T cells. The study measured age-related changes in TCR beta repertoire diversity using deep sequencing normalized with unique cDNA molecular identifiers. The study analyzed two additional independent replicas of 1 million unique cDNA reads from the same blood draw for two donors, one aged 18 to 30 and one aged 80 or older. To avoid experimental bias, donors of different ages were spread randomly across the sequencing lanes. Donors were grouped into four age groups: young (average roughly 15 years), middle-aged (roughly 37), aged (about 59) and long-lived (about 82). Points the paper makes about the study in general: Total diversity estimates from one million sequenced T cells were considered lower bounds and underestimates. Compared with the aged group, the long-lived group had more naive CD4+ T cells, fewer expanded clones and increased TCR diversity, a pattern suggesting age selection. Because the CMV infection status of the donors was unknown, age-related changes in expanded clonotypes may potentially have been confounded. The percentage of naive T cells measured by flow cytometry correlated strongly with observed TCR beta diversity. As age increased, observed TCR beta diversity per million T cells dropped in a roughly linear way, and a significant reduction was already evident by age 40. Since profiling was done on bulk unsorted PBMCs, naive and antigen-experienced compartments could not be conclusively compared.

The method was 5' RACE. This sample was sequenced with an Illumina HiSeq 2500. The second PCR ran for about 7 to 11 cycles and used a J-beta primer mix along with a sample-barcoded 5' primer. Each TCR beta cDNA molecule received a unique molecular identifier from a template-switch 5' adaptor carrying 12 random nucleotides. Each sample yielded at least 2.5 million CDR3-containing paired-end reads. First-strand cDNA was synthesized from all RNA with the Mint cDNA synthesis kit, primed by a TRBC-specific oligonucleotide. All cDNA was treated with uracil-DNA glycosylase and then went through a first 18-cycle PCR with the universal primers M1SS and BC2_uni_R. The authors processed their data as follows. Each sample was normalized by randomly selecting 1 million high-quality reads, each carrying a distinct molecular identifier. Reads sharing molecular identifiers were discarded rather than binned into consensus sequences. MiTCR, with a Q25 quality threshold and the strictest error-elimination algorithm, was used for CDR3 identification, clonotype clustering and error correction. A nonparametric unseen species model using Euler transformation provided a lower-bound estimate of total TCR beta diversity. The public reads were quality trimmed at Q25 with fastp and then assembled into clones with MiXCR by TCRdb, keeping productive beta chains. For every CDR3 protein sequence, its rows merge into one entry that carries the most common genes and DNA. TCRdb's processing, not the authors', yielded these V and J calls. The sample table holds fewer than 900,000 distinct CDR3 sequences, of which under 40% were seen once. Over 10% of the sample is in the top ten clones.

The CDR3 contains 15 residues, cysteine and phenylalanine counted. Kept here is only the CDR3 DNA, which spans 45 bases and is read in frame from base 1. V lost 4 bases and J lost 5 bases; the stretch between them is 17 bases long. CDR1 is given as MNHEY and CDR2 as SVGAGI, both from the germline V gene. The table lists this clonotype with a few counts. No cognate antigen has been identified for it. No much larger clone exists at a distance of one base, and base qualities are not known. Donors were 39 systemically healthy Caucasian individuals from Russia aged roughly 6 to 90 years. Around 10 milliliters of peripheral blood were collected from each donor into EDTA-treated Vacutainer tubes. Ficoll-Paque density-gradient centrifugation was used to isolate PBMCs, with at least 7 million per sample. Trizol reagent was used to extract total RNA from PBMCs, with at least 5.5 micrograms per sample. For every donor, an aliquot of PBMCs went through flow cytometry to measure the percentages of naive CD45RAhigh/CD27high T cells.

This receptor was taken from a man aged 18 to 30 in good health. Specimen: blood. The rearranged segments are TRBV6-5 and TRBJ1-1; the D region possibly corresponds to TRBD1 (5 bases align). The CDR3 reads as follows: CASSFTNAGGTEAFF. The nucleotide sequence reads TGTGCCAGCAGTTTCACAAACGCCGGGGGGACTGAAGCTTTCTTT.